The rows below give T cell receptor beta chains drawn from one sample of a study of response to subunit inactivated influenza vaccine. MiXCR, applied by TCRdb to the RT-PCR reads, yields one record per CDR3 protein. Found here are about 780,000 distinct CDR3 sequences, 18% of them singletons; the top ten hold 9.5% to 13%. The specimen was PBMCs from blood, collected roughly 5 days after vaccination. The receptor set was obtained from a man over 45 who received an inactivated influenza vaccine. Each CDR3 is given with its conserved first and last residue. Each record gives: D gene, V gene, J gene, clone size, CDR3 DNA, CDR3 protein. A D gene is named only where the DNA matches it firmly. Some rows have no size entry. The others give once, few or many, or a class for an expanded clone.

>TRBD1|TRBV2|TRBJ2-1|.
TGTGCCAGCAGCAATAGACAGGGACGGAATGAGCAGTTCTTC
CASSNRQGRNEQFF
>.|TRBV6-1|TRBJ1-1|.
TGTGCCAGCAGTCGCGCGATTTACACTGAAGCTTTCTTT
CASSRAIYTEAFF
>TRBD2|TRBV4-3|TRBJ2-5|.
TGCGCCAGCAGCCAAGATCGCGGGAGAGGTGAGACCCAGTACTTC
CASSQDRGRGETQYF
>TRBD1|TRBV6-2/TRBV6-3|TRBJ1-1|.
TGTGCCAGCAGGAGGGACAGGGAGGCCACTGAAGCTTTCTTT
CASRRDREATEAFF
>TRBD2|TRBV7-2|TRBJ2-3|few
TGTGCCAGCAGCTTAGATGGGACTAGCGCCGTTATGCAGTATTTT
CASSLDGTSAVMQYF
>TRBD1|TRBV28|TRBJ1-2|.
TGTGCCAGCAGTTTGGGTGGTGGGACAGTCTATGGCTACACCTTC
CASSLGGGTVYGYTF
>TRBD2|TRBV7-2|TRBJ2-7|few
TGTGCCAGCAGCCGGACTAGCGGGGGGAACTACGAGCAGTACTTC
CASSRTSGGNYEQYF
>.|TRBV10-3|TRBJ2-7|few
TGTGCCATCAGAGGACAAAGCCTTCACTACGAGCAGTACTTC
CAIRGQSLHYEQYF
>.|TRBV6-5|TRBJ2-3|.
TGTGCCAGCAGTTACTCAGCCGGGGCATACACAGATACGCAGTATTTT
CASSYSAGAYTDTQYF
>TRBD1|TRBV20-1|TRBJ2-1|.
TGCAGTGCTACCTTACAGGGGGCGGTCGGTGAGCAGTTCTTC
CSATLQGAVGEQFF
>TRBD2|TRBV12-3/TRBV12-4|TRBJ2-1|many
TGTGCCAGCAGTCACGGCGGGAGGGGAAGCTCCTACAATGAGCAGTTCTTC
CASSHGGRGSSYNEQFF
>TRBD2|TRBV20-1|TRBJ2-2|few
TGCAGTACGACTAGCGGGGACACCGGGGAGCTGTTTTTT
CSTTSGDTGELFF
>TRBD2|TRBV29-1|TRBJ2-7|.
TGCAGCGTCTCAAGTAGCGGGAGAGGGGACGAGCAGTACTTC
CSVSSSGRGDEQYF
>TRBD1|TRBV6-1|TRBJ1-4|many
TGTGCCAGCAGCTCGACCGGGACAGTCAATGAAAAACTGTTTTTT
CASSSTGTVNEKLFF
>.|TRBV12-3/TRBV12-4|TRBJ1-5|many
TGTGCCAGCAGTTTGAACAGCTTCAATCAGCCCCAGCATTTT
CASSLNSFNQPQHF
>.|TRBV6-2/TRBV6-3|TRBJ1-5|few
TGTGCCAGCAGTTCGAGTCTTCAGCCCCAGCATTTT
CASSSSLQPQHF
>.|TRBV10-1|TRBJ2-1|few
TGCGCCAGCAGTGTGCCAGGGGGGGATGAGCAGTTCTTC
CASSVPGGDEQFF
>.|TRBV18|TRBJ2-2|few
TGTGCCAGCTCACCATTCGGGCAGGCCAACACCGGGGAGCTGTTTTTT
CASSPFGQANTGELFF
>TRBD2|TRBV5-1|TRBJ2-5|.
TGCGCCAGCAGCTTACCAGCGGGAGCCCCAGGGGAGACCCAGTACTTC
CASSLPAGAPGETQYF
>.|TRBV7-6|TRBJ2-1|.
TGTGCCAGCAGCTTATCCCAGGGGCCCTACAATGAGCAGTTCTTC
CASSLSQGPYNEQFF
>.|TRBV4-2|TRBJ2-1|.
TGTGCCAGCAGCCAAGACGGCGGGACGGCCTACAATGAGCAGTTCTTC
CASSQDGGTAYNEQFF
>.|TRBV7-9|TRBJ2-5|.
TGTGCCAGCAGCTTCGCGAGCTTGGAGGAGACCCAGTACTTC
CASSFASLEETQYF
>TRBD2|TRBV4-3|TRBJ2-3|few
TGCGCCAGCAGCCAAGATCGGGCGGGAGAGGAGGCGCAGTATTTT
CASSQDRAGEEAQYF
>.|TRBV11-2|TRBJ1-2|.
TGTGCCAGCAGCCAGAGCGGAGAGGGGTATGGCTACACCTTC
CASSQSGEGYGYTF
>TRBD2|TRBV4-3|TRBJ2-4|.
TGCGCCAGCAGCCAAGAAGGGCGGGGGACTAAAAACATTCAGTACTTC
CASSQEGRGTKNIQYF
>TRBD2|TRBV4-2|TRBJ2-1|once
TGTGCCAGCAGCGACGGACTAGTGAGTTTCAATGAGCAGTTCTTC
CASSDGLVSFNEQFF
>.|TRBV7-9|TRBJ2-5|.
TGTGCCAGCAGCTACCCTGGAGCTGGAGAGACCCAGTACTTC
CASSYPGAGETQYF
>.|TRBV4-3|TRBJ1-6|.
TGCGCCAGCAGCCGACAGATCTATAATTCACCCCTCCACTTT
CASSRQIYNSPLHF
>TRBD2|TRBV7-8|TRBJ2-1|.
TGTGCCAGCAGCGGCAGGGAGGGCTCCTACAATGAGCAGTTCTTC
CASSGREGSYNEQFF